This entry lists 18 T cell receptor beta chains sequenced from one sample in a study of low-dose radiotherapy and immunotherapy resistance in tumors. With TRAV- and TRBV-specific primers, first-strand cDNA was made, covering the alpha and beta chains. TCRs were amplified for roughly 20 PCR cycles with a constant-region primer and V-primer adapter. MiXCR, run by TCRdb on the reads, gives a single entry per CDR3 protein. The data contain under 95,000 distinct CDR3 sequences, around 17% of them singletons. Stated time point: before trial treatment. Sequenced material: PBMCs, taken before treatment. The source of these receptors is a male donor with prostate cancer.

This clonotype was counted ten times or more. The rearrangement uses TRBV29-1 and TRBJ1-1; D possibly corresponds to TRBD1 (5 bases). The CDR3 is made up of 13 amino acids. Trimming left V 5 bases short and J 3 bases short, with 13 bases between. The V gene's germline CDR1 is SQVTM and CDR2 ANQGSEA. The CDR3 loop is CSVKAPGDTEAFF. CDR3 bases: TGCAGCGTTAAGGCCCCGGGGGACACTGAAGCTTTCTTT. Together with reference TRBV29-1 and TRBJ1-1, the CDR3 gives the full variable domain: SAVISQKPSRDICQRGTSLTIQCQVDSQVTMMFWYRQQPGQSLTLIATANQGSEATYESGFVIDKFPISRPNLTFSTLTVSNMSPEDSSIYLCSVKAPGDTEAFFGQGTRLTVV.

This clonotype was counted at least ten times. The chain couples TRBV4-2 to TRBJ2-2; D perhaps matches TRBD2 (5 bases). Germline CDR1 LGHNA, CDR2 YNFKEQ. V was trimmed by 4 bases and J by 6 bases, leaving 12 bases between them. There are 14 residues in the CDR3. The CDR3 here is CASSLRGDAGELFF. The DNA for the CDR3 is TGTGCCAGCAGCCTCCGGGGTGACGCCGGGGAGCTGTTTTTT.

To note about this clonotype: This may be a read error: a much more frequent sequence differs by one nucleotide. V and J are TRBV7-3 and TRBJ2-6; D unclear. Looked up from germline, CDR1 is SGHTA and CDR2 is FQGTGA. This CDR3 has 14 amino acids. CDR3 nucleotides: TGTGCCAGCACCTTAGCCGCTGGGGCCAACGTCCTGACTTTC. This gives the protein CASTLAAGANVLTF. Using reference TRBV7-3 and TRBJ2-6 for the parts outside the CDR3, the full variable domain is GAGVSQTPSNKVTEKGKYVELRCDPISGHTALYWYRQSLGQGPEFLIYFQGTGAADDSGLPNDRFFAVRPEGSVSTLKIQRTERGDSAVYLCASTLAAGANVLTFGAGSRLTVL.

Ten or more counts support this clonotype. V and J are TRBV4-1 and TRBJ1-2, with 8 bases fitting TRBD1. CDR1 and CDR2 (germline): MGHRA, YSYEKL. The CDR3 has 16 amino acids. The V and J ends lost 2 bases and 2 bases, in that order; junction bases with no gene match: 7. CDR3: CASSQRRDRGNYGYTF. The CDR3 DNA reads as TGCGCCAGCAGCCAACGACGAGACAGGGGCAACTATGGCTACACCTTC.

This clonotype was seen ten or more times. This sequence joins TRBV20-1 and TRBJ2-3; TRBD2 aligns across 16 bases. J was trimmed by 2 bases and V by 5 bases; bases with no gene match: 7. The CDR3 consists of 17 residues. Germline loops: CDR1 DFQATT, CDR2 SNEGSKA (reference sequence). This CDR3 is CSAARGTSGGATDTQYF. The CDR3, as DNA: TGCAGTGCTGCCCGGGGGACTAGCGGGGGGGCCACAGATACGCAGTATTTT.

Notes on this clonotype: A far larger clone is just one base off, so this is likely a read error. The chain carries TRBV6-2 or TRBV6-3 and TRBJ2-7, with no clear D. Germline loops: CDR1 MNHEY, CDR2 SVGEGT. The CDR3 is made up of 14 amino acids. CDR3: CDSSLALMPDEQYF. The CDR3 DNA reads TGTGACAGCAGTTTGGCGCTCATGCCCGACGAGCAGTACTTC.

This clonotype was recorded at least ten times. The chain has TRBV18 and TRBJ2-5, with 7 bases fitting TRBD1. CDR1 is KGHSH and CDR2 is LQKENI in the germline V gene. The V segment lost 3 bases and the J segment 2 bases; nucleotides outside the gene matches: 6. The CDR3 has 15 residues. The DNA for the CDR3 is TGTGCCAGCTCACCCATCCGGGACAGTCAAGAGACCCAGTACTTC. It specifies CASSPIRDSQETQYF.

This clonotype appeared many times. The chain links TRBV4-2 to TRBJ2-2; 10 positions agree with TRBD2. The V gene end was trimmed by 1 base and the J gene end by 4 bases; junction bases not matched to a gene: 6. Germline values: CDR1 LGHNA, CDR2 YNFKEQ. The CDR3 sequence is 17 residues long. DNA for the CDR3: TGTGCCAGCAGCCAAGGCCTAGGACTAGCGGCCACCGGGGAGCTGTTTTTT. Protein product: CASSQGLGLAATGELFF.

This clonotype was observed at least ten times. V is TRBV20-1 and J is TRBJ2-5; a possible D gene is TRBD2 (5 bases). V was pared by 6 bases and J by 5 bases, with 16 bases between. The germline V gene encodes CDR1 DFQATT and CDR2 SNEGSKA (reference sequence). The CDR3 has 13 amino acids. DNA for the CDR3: TGCAGTGCCAGTCCACTAGTTGGGGAGACCCAGTACTTC. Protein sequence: CSASPLVGETQYF.

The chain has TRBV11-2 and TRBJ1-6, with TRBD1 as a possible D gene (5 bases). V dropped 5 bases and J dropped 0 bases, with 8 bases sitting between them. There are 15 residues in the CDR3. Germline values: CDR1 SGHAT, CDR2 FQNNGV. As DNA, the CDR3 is TGTGCCAGCAGCCCAGGGAGCTCCTATAATTCACCCCTCCACTTT. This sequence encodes CASSPGSSYNSPLHF.

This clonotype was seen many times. The CDR3 DNA reads TGTGCCAGTACACAGGGAGTCAATCAGCCCCAGCATTTT. Protein sequence: CASTQGVNQPQHF. The chain combines TRBV6-6 with TRBJ1-5; possibly TRBD1 for D (6 bases). Germline V lookup: CDR1 MNHNY, CDR2 SVGAGI (reference sequence). Trimming stripped 9 bases from V and 3 bases from J, with 12 bases between. This CDR3 is built from 13 residues.

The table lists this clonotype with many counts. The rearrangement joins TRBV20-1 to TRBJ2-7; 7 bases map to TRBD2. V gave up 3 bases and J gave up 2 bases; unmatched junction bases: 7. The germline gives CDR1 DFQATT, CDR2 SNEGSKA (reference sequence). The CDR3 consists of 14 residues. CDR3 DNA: TGCAGTGCTAGGTTGACGGGGGGTCCCTACGAGCAGTACTTC. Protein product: CSARLTGGPYEQYF.

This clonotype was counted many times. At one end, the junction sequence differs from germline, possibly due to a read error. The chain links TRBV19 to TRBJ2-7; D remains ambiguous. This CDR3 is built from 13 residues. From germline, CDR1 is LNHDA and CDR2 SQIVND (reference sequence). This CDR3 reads CASSMRDIHTYSF. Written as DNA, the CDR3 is TGTGCCAGTAGTATGAGAGACATCCATACTTACTCCTTC.

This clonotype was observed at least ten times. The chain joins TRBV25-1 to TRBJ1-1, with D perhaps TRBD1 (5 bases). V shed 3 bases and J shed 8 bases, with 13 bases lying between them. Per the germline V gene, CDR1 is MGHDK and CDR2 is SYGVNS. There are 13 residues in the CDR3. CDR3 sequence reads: CASSDRGRPEAFF. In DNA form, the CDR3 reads TGTGCCAGCAGTGATAGGGGACGTCCGGAAGCTTTCTTT.

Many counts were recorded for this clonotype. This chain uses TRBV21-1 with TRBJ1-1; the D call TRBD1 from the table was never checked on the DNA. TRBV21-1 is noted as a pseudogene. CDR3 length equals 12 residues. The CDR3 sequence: CASTMGLNEAFF. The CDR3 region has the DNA TGTGCCAGCACCATGGGGCTCAATGAAGCTTTCTTT.

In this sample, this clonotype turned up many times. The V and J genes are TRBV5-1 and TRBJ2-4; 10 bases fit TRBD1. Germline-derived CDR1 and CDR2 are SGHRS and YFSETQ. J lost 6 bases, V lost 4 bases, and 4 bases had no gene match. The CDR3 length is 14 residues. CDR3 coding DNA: TGCGCCAGCAGCATCAGACAGGGGGCAAACATTCAGTACTTC. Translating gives CASSIRQGANIQYF. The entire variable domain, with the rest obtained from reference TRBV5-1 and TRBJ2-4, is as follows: KAGVTQTPRYLIKTRGQQVTLSCSPISGHRSVSWYQQTPGQGLQFLFEYFSETQRNKGNFPGRFSGRQFSNSRSEMNVSTLELGDSALYLCASSIRQGANIQYFGAGTRLSVL.

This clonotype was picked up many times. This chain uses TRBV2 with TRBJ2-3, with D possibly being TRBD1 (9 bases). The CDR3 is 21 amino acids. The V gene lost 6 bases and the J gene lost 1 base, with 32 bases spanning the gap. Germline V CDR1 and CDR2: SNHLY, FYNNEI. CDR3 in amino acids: CASRTGTGSFGTRFGTDTQYF. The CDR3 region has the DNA TGTGCCAGCAGGACCGGGACAGGGTCCTTCGGGACTAGGTTCGGCACAGATACGCAGTATTTT.

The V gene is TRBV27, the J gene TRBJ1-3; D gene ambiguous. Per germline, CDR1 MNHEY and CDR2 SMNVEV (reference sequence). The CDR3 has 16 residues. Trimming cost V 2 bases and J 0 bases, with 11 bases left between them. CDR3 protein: CASSLRFTPSGNTIYF. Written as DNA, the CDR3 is TGTGCCAGCAGTTTACGCTTCACCCCCTCTGGAAACACCATATATTTT.